Listed here are 9 T cell receptor beta chains from one sample, sequenced in a study of T cells in Graves' hyperthyroidism and ophthalmopathy. Amplification of TCR beta CDR3 regions was performed using RNA transcripts as template. First-round RT-PCR of the TCR CDR3 relied on the HTBI primer set. Each CDR3 protein is one row after TCRdb ran MiXCR on the multiplex PCR reads. The table lists about 53,000 distinct CDR3 sequences, about 50% of them singletons. The sequenced sample consisted of blood. The source is a woman between 25 and 40 years old with Graves' ophthalmopathy.

The rearrangement uses TRBV2 and TRBJ2-7; D is perhaps TRBD2 (6 bases). Germline V gene lookup returns CDR1 SNHLY and CDR2 FYNNEI. The V end lost 10 bases, the J end lost 7 bases, and 14 bases lay between the germline ends. The length of the CDR3 is 11 residues. CDR3 amino acids: CATDGEEEQYF. In nucleotides, the CDR3 is TGTGCCACCGATGGGGAGGAGGAGCAGTACTTC. The variable domain in full, completed from reference TRBV2 and TRBJ2-7, reads EPEVTQTPSHQVTQMGQEVILRCVPISNHLYFYWYRQILGQKVEFLVSFYNNEISEKSEIFDDQFSVERPDGSNFTLKIRSTKLEDSAMYFCATDGEEEQYFGPGTRLTVT.

Comments on this clonotype: One end of the junction varies from germline; a read error may be responsible. DNA of the CDR3: TGCAGTGCTCGAGACGGGATAGCGAACACTGAAGCTTTCTTT. Amino acid sequence: CSARDGIANTEAFF. V and J are TRBV20-1 and TRBJ1-1; no definite D call. CDR1 DFQATT and CDR2 SNEGSKA come from the germline V gene (reference sequence). The CDR3 has 14 residues.

Many counts were recorded for this clonotype. This sequence joins TRBV6-4 and TRBJ2-3; no clear D gene. Between the trimmed V and J ends, which lost 0 bases and 5 bases, there was a span of 6 bases. Looked up from germline, CDR1 is MRHNA and CDR2 is SNTAGT. The CDR3 covers 13 residues. The CDR3 reads CASSDSWGDTQYF. The CDR3 DNA reads TGTGCCAGCAGTGACTCTTGGGGAGATACGCAGTATTTT.

J is TRBJ2-7 and V is TRBV20-1, with 9 bases that match TRBD1. Germline V CDR1 and CDR2: DFQATT, SNEGSKA (reference sequence). The V gene end was trimmed by 6 bases and the J gene end by 5 bases; junction bases not matched to a gene: 5. The CDR3 spans 12 residues. CDR3 residues: CSAPTGGHEQYF. CDR3 nucleotide sequence: TGCAGTGCGCCTACAGGGGGCCACGAGCAGTACTTC.

V is TRBV24-1 and J is TRBJ1-2; 9 nucleotides agree with TRBD1. CDR3 length equals 15 residues. The germline V gene encodes CDR1 KGHDR and CDR2 SFDVKD. J gave up 3 bases and V 4 bases, and 5 bases lay outside the gene matches. CDR3 sequence: CATSDPGQGHYGYTF. The CDR3 DNA sequence: TGTGCCACCAGTGACCCGGGACAGGGTCACTATGGCTACACCTTC.

The V and J genes are TRBV5-1 and TRBJ1-4; D is uncertain. The CDR3 consists of 14 residues. V dropped 0 bases and J dropped 5 bases, with 8 bases sitting between them. Looked up from germline, CDR1 is SGHRS and CDR2 is YFSETQ. The CDR3 spells CASSLVAGNEKLFF. The DNA for the CDR3 is TGCGCCAGCAGCTTGGTTGCGGGGAATGAAAAACTGTTTTTT.

This clonotype was seen a handful of times. The chain combines TRBV7-3 with TRBJ1-2; D gene unclear. The CDR3 sequence is 13 residues long. CDR1 SGHTA and CDR2 FQGTGA come from the germline V gene. The V gene lost 1 base and the J gene lost 7 bases, with 10 bases spanning the gap. CDR3 sequence reads: CASSLSGEGGYTF. For the CDR3, the DNA is TGTGCCAGCAGCTTAAGCGGGGAGGGTGGCTACACCTTC.

This clonotype was counted many times. A much larger clone is a single base away; this may be a read error. The chain employs TRBV4-1 and TRBJ2-2; a weak D match, TRBD2 (6 bases). Germline V lookup: CDR1 MGHRA, CDR2 YSYEKL. There are 12 residues in the CDR3. The CDR3 spells CASSQEVGGLFF. In DNA form, the CDR3 reads TGCGCCAGCAGCCAAGAAGTCGGGGGGCTGTTTTTT.

The sample holds many counts of this clonotype. The CDR3 here is CSVAIAGGDTQYF. In DNA, the CDR3 is TGCAGCGTTGCGATAGCGGGGGGAGATACGCAGTATTTT. The genes are TRBV29-1 and TRBJ2-3; 10 nucleotides match TRBD2. Germline CDR1 SQVTM, CDR2 ANQGSEA. J lost 5 bases, V lost 4 bases, and 3 bases had no gene match. The CDR3 consists of 13 residues.